The text below deals with one TCR beta chain. The germline CDR1 and CDR2 sequences are MNHEY and SVGAGI. This CDR3 has 15 amino acids. V lost 5 bases, J lost 2 bases, and 7 bases stayed unmatched. The sample belongs to a study of T-cell reconstitution after alpha-beta-depleted transplantation in children. Preparation of the TCRbeta library used unique molecular identifiers. TCRdb analysed the PCR reads with MiXCR anew, one entry per CDR3 protein. In the table there are more than 45,000 distinct CDR3 sequences, 52% of which are singletons. The sample here was peripheral blood, taken before TCRalphabeta/CD19-depleted stem cell transplant. The chain has TRBV6-5 and TRBJ1-2; 8 bases match TRBD1. The receptor comes from a boy under two years old with SCID, due to receive a stem cell transplant. The CDR3: CASSHAGGANYGYTF. CDR3 nucleotide sequence: TGTGCCAGCAGTCACGCAGGGGGCGCCAACTATGGCTACACCTTC.